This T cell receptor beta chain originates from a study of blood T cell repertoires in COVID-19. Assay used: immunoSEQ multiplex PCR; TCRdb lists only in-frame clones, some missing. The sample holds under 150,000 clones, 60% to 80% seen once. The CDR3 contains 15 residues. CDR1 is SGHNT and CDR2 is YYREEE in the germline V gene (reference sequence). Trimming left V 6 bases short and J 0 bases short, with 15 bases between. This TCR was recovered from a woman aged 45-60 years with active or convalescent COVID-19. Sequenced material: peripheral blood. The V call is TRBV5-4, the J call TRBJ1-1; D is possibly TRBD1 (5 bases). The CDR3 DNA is TGTGCCAGCACCCTTAGGGGAGGACTGAACACTGAAGCTTTCTTT. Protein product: CASTLRGGLNTEAFF.